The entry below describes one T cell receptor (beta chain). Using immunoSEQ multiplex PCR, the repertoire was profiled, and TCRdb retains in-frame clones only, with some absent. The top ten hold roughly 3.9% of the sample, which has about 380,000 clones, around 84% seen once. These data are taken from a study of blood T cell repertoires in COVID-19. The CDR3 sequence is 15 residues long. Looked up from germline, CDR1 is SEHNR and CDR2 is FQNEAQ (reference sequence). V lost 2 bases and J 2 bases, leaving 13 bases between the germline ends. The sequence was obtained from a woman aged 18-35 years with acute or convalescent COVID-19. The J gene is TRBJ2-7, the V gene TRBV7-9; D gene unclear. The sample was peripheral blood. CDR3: CASSLQVALTYEQYF. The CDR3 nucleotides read TGTGCCAGCAGCTTACAGGTGGCCTTAACCTACGAGCAGTACTTC. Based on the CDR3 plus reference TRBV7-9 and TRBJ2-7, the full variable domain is DTGVSQNPRHKITKRGQNVTFRCDPISEHNRLYWYRQTLGQGPEFLTYFQNEAQLEKSRLLSDRFSAERPKGSFSTLEIQRTEQGDSAMYLCASSLQVALTYEQYFGPGTRLTVT.